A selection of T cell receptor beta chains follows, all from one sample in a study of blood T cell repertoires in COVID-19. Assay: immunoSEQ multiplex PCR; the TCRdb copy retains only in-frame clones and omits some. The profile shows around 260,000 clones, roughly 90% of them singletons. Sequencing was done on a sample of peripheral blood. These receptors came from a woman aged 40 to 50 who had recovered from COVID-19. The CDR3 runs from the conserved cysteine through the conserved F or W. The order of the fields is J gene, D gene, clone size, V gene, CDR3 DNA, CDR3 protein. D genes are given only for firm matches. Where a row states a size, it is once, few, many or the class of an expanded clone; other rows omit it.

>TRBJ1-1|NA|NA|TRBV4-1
TGCGCCAGCAGCCAAGACCCCGGGGGGAATGAAGCTTTCTTT
CASSQDPGGNEAFF
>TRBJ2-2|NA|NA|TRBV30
TGTGCCTGGACACCCACAACGAACACCGGGGAGCTGTTTTTT
CAWTPTTNTGELFF
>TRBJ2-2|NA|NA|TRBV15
TGTGCCACCAGCAGAGAGTCGGCGAACACCGGGGAGCTGTTTTTT
CATSRESANTGELFF
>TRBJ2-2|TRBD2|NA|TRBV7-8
TGTGCCAGCAGCCGACTAGCGGGACCGAACACCGGGGAGCTGTTTTTT
CASSRLAGPNTGELFF
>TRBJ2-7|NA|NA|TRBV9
TGTGCCAGCAGCGTAGCTACAGGGAGCTCCTACGAGCAGTACTTC
CASSVATGSSYEQYF
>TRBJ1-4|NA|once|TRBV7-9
TGTGCCAGCAGCTTAGTGTCGCAGGGTAATGAAAAACTGTTTTTT
CASSLVSQGNEKLFF
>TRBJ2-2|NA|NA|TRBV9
TGTGCCAGCAGCGTAGCCTTCGAGGCCACCGGGGAGCTGTTTTTT
CASSVAFEATGELFF
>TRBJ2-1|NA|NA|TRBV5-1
TGCGCCAGCAGCTGGCGAAGGCAGGACAATGAGCAGTTCTTC
CASSWRRQDNEQFF
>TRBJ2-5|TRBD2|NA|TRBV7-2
TGTGCCAGCAGCATGAGACTAGCGGGAGAAGAGACCCAGTACTTC
CASSMRLAGEETQYF
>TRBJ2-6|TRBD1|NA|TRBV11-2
TGTGCCAGCAGCATAGACCGGGACAGGGCTCCAACCTCTGGGGCCAACGTCCTGACTTTC
CASSIDRDRAPTSGANVLTF
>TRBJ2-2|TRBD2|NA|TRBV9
TGTGCCAGCAGCGTAGCTCTAGCGGGCTTACTTAACACCGGGGAGCTGTTTTTT
CASSVALAGLLNTGELFF
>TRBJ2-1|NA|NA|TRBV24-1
TGTGCCACCAGTGACTCGGGGATCAATGAGCAGTTCTTC
CATSDSGINEQFF
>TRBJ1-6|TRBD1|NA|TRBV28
TGTGCCAGCCGGACAGGGAATAATTCACCCCTCCACTTT
CASRTGNNSPLHF
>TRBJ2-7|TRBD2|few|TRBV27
TGTGCCAGCAGTCCCCTAGCGGGAGTTGTGGGCGAGCAGTACTTC
CASSPLAGVVGEQYF
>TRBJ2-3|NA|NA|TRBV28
TGTGCCAGCAGTTTTGTCCCCAACACAGATACGCAGTATTTT
CASSFVPNTDTQYF
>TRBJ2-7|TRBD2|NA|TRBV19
TGTGCCAGTAGTCCTGGACTAGCGGGAGCTCGGGAGCAGTACTTC
CASSPGLAGAREQYF
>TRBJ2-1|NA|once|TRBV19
TGTGCCAGTAGTATCGCGAGAGGTGAGCAGTTCTTC
CASSIARGEQFF
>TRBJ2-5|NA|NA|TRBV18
TGTGCCAGCTCACCGTCTCTCGGCGGAGGTGAGACCCAGTACTTC
CASSPSLGGGETQYF
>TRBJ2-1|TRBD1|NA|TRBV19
TGTGCCAGTAGTGACCGGGACAGGGGTGTCGATGAGCAGTTCTTC
CASSDRDRGVDEQFF
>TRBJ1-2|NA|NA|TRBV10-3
TGTGCCACCCTGGTTTCCTTCGGCTATGGCTACACCTTC
CATLVSFGYGYTF
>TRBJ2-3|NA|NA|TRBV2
TGTGCCAGCATTCCCCGGGGGGCCAGGGACGCAGATACGCAGTATTTT
CASIPRGARDADTQYF
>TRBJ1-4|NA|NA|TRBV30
TGTGCCTGGAGTCCAGGGGCCACTAATGAAAAACTGTTTTTT
CAWSPGATNEKLFF
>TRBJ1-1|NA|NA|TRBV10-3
TGTGCCGCAGGGAACTATGAGGCGGGGGGCGAAGCTTTCTTT
CAAGNYEAGGEAFF
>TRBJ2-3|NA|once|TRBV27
TGTGCCAGCAGCCTCACAGGACAAATTAGCACAGATACGCAGTATTTT
CASSLTGQISTDTQYF
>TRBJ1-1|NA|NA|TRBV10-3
TGTGCCATCAGTGAGTCAGGGGGAAGCACTGAAGCTTTCTTT
CAISESGGSTEAFF
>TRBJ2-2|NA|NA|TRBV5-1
TGCGCCAGCAGCGGGGGGACCAGAAACACCGGGGAGCTGTTTTTT
CASSGGTRNTGELFF
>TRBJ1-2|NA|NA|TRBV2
TGTGCCAGCAGATTACAGGGCACCGATGGCTACACCTTC
CASRLQGTDGYTF
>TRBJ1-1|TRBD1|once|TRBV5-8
TGTGCCAGCAGCCCCGTGACAGGGGGGAACACTGAAGCTTTCTTT
CASSPVTGGNTEAFF
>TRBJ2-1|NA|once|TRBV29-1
TGCAGCGCGGTTCGTATCAGTGCCTACAATGAGCAGTTCTTC
CSAVRISAYNEQFF
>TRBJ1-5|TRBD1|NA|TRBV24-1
TGTGCCACCAGTGATTCGAGGACAGGGGGCTATAGCAATCAGCCCCAGCATTTT
CATSDSRTGGYSNQPQHF
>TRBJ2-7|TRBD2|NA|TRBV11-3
TGTGCCAGCAGCCCTAATAGCGGGAGCAGGGGCTCCTACGAGCAGTACTTC
CASSPNSGSRGSYEQYF
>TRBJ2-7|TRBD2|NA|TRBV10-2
TGCGCCAGCACCTCTAGCGGCGGAGGTTCGGGCGAGCAGTACTTC
CASTSSGGGSGEQYF
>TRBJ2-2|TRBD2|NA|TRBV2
TGTGCCAGCGGCAGCGCGGGGGCGAACACCGGGGAGCTGTTTTTT
CASGSAGANTGELFF
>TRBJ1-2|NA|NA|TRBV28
TGTGCCAGCAGTTTACGCGGAAACTATGGCTACACCTTC
CASSLRGNYGYTF
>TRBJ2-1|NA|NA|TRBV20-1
TGCAGTGCTAGTCTTGGACTCCTTCTCCCCAATGAGCAGTTCTTC
CSASLGLLLPNEQFF
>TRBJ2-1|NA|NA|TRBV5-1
TGCGCCAGCAGCTTGGAGTTTGGCCGCTCCTACAATGAGCAGTTCTTC
CASSLEFGRSYNEQFF
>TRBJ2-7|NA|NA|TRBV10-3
TGTGCCATCAGTGAGACAAGCGGAGTCTCCTACGAGCAGTACTTC
CAISETSGVSYEQYF
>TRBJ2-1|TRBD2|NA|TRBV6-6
TGTGCCAGCAGTCCCGGGACTAGCGGGAGTGCCCGCTCCTACAATGAGCAGTTCTTC
CASSPGTSGSARSYNEQFF
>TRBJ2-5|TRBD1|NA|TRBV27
TGTGCCAGCAGTTCTCCCTCGACAGGGGAGAGGGAGACCCAGTACTTC
CASSSPSTGERETQYF
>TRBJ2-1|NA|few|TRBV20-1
TGCAGTGCTAGTGCACCCGTTAGGGCGGGCAATGAGCAGTTCTTC
CSASAPVRAGNEQFF
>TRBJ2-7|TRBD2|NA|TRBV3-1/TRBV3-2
TGTGCCAGCAGAGAAGGGACTAGCGGAGGGTACGAGCAGTACTTC
CASREGTSGGYEQYF
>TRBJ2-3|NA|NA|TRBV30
TGTGCCTGGGGCCGCGCCACCACAGATACGCAGTATTTT
CAWGRATTDTQYF
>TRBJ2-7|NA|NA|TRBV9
TGTGCCAGCAGCCCCCGCTACGAGCAGTACTTC
CASSPRYEQYF
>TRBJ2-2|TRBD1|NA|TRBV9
TGTGCCAGCAGCGCCAGGGGACAGGGGGCCACCGGGGAGCTGTTTTTT
CASSARGQGATGELFF
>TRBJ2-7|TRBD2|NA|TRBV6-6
TGTGCCAGCAGTCCCCCCCTAGCGGGAGGACCCTACGAGCAGTACTTC
CASSPPLAGGPYEQYF
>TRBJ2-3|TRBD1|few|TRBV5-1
TGCGCCAGCAGCGCTGGGACAGGGGGTACAGATACGCAGTATTTT
CASSAGTGGTDTQYF
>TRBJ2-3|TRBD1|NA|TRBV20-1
TGCAGTGCTAGTGTAGGACAGGGGACAGATACGCAGTATTTT
CSASVGQGTDTQYF
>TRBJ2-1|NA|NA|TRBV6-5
TGTGCCAGCAGTTACTCTTCGGGAGTCTACAATGAGCAGTTCTTC
CASSYSSGVYNEQFF